This TCR beta chain was documented in a study of OX40 agonist ivuxolimab in advanced cancers. Study background: At doses from 0.01 to 10 mg/kg, patients were given intravenous ivuxolimab every 2 weeks. Patients with prior anti-PD-1, anti-PD-L1 or anti-CTLA-4 therapy were eligible; 40% had some. The study reported partial responses in three patients: one hepatocellular carcinoma, two cutaneous melanoma. Findings and limits, study-wide: Several nonresponders also turned out to have low normalized T-cell clonal expansion.

Germline CDR1 MNHNS, CDR2 SASEGT. J lost 5 bases, V lost 4 bases, and 7 bases had no gene match. This CDR3 spans 15 amino acids. Worth noting for this clone: Antigen: not known.

Data came from immunoSEQ multiplex PCR; TCRdb stores just in-frame clones and leaves some out. Altogether approximately 40,000 clones are present, 85% to 90% being singletons, with the ten largest covering 10% to 15%. This material consisted of CD4+ or CD8+ T cells sorted from blood, taken in a trial of the OX40 agonist ivuxolimab. This chain links TRBV6-1 with TRBJ2-7, with TRBD2 identical over 11 bases. The receptor was isolated from an adult with an advanced solid tumor such as melanoma, head and neck, liver or kidney cancer. Here the CDR3 DNA reads TGTGCCAGCAGTGGAACTAGCGGGAGACCCCACGAGCAGTACTTC. It encodes CASSGTSGRPHEQYF.